The rows below give T cell receptor beta chains drawn from one sample of a study of metastatic and nonmetastatic thyroid tumors. TCRdb re-called the PCR reads via MiXCR. Of 20,000 or so clones in the sample, 10% to 11% were seen once. The specimen was blood. The receptors derive from a female donor with papillary thyroid cancer or a benign thyroid nodule (not recorded which). Some clones in this sample may be carry-over from other donors' samples. CDR3s leave out the opening cysteine and the closing phenylalanine or tryptophan. Some rows have no size entry. The others give once, few or many, or a class for an expanded clone.

clone_size	v_call	cdr3_aa
many	TRBV16	ASSQSSRDTNYGYT
.	TRBV27	ASSSGRGGYEKLF
many	TRBV7-6	ASSSSGNTDTQY
.	TRBV28	ASSLSRLEQF
many	TRBV9	ASSVGLSSYNEQF
.	TRBV6-2/TRBV6-3	ASSYSRDSHTGELF
few	TRBV19	AISMIANYGYT
many	TRBV7-9	ASSSDRGSREELF
many	TRBV12-3/TRBV12-4	ASSWSSLDIQY
many	TRBV10-3	AISDPSGVNEKLF
few	TRBV18	ASSGEPYNEQF
many	TRBV11-2	ASSLDRAMQF
.	TRBV27	ASSPGSGLPREDTQY
.	TRBV30	VSQLAGNTDTQY
many	TRBV28	ASSELDGRDEKLF
many	TRBV19	ASSIAGGGVAGGQDTQY
many	TRBV30	ASQLAGNTDTQY
few	TRBV27	ASISSLQAVLYNSPLH
medium-sized	TRBV6-2/TRBV6-3	ASSYGKGRNYNEQF
medium-sized	TRBV28	ASGFGVANEQF
.	TRBV6-1	ASSEEGASGYT
many	TRBV20-1	SARVSAVYTEAF
many	TRBV27	ASSSDSVPAEAF
many	TRBV6-2/TRBV6-3	ASSYGGYTQY
many	TRBV7-9	ASSLVGDSEAF
.	TRBV18	ASSRAGTSGSSAYEQY
many	TRBV20-1	SAPGLAGRTETQY
many	TRBV14	ASSLALNTEAF
many	TRBV19	ASSKIHSGSNTEAF
many	TRBV4-1	ASSLGQAGTYEQY
many	TRBV6-1	ASSDTTGGYQPQH
many	TRBV11-2	ASSGIGQSNTEAF
.	TRBV20-1	SARDASGFREKLF
.	TRBV12-3/TRBV12-4	ASSLTGPPLGYT
few	TRBV29-1	SVDPREGMDTQY
many	TRBV20-1	SALTVTDTQY
many	TRBV9	ASSVELGLSSTDTQY
many	TRBV7-2	ASSEGFHEQY
many	TRBV6-2/TRBV6-3	ASSSSSDLQETQY
many	TRBV12-3/TRBV12-4	ASSLSRGRSNEKLF
many	TRBV4-2	ASSQDRQTSGTYNEQF
many	TRBV10-3	AISSQGNNEQF
many	TRBV4-1	ASSQEGGELF
many	TRBV28	ASSPTSGTYGYT
many	TRBV27	ASIGGQGYTGELF
many	TRBV3-1	ASSRPTSRDNEQF
many	TRBV19	ASSVTGAYEQY